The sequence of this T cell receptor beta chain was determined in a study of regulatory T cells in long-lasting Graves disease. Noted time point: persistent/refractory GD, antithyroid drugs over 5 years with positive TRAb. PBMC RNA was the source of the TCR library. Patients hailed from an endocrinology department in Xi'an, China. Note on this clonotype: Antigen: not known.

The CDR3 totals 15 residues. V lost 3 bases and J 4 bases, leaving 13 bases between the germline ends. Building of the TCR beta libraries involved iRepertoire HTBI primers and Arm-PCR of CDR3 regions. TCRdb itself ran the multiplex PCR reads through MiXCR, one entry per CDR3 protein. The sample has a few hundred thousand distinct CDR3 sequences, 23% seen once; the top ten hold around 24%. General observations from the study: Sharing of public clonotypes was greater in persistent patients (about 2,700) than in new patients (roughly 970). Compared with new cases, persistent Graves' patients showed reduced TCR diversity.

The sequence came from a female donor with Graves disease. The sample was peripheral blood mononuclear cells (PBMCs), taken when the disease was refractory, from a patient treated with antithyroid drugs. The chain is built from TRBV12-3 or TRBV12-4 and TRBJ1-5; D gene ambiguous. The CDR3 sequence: CASSFGQVLNQPQHF. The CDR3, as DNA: TGTGCCAGCAGTTTCGGGCAGGTCCTGAATCAGCCCCAGCATTTT.